The TCR beta chain described here comes from a study of blood T cell repertoires in COVID-19. The wider study: The samples span acute and convalescent COVID-19 from the United States, Italy and Spain. In each case, the material was cDNA or gDNA derived from T cells, B-cell-depleted T cells, or PBMCs.

Authors' processing steps: Estimation of nucleated cell counts relied on the amplification of reference gene primers. Assay used: immunoSEQ multiplex PCR; TCRdb lists only in-frame clones, some missing. The D gene and trimming were derived from the DNA, and the V and J assignments and clone size from that table. This sample has about 21,000 clones, with 60% to 85% found just once. V was clipped by 0 bases and J by 4 bases; unmatched bases: 16. From germline, CDR1 is LNHNV and CDR2 YYDKDF (reference sequence). This CDR3 is built from 21 residues. The specimen was peripheral blood. This chain connects TRBV15 to TRBJ2-6; 9 bases line up with TRBD2. This sequence originates from a man aged 60-69 years with active COVID-19. The DNA of the CDR3 is TGTGCCACCAGCAGAGATGGGCTAGCGGGAATAGAGGGGGGAGGGGCCAACGTCCTGACTTTC. This sequence encodes CATSRDGLAGIEGGGANVLTF.